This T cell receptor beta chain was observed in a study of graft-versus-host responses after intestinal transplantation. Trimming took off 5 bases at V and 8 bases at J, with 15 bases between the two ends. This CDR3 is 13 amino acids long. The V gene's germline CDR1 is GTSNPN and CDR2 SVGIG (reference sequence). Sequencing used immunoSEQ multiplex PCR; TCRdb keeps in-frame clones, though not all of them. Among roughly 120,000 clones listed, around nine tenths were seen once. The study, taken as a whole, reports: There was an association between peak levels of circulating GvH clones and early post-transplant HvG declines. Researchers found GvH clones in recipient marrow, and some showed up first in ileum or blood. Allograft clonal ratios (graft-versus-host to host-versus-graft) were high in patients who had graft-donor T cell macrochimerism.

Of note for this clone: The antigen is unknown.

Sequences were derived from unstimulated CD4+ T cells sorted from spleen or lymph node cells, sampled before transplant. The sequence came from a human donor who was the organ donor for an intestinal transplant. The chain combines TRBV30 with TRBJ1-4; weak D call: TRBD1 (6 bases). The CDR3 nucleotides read TGTGCCTGGTCGTCGGGGGGGCCCGAAAAACTGTTTTTT. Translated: CAWSSGGPEKLFF.